This note documents a single TCR beta chain sequence. A junction boundary mismatches the germline segment, possibly from a read error. Based on a CD8+CD4-CCR7+CD45RA+ profile, naive CD8 T cells were sorted. These data come from a study of molecular identifiers for immune sequencing clone quantification. Looked up from germline, CDR1 is MNHEY and CDR2 is SVGEGT. The CDR3 runs to 14 residues. TCRdb redid the calling of the PCR reads with MiXCR, one entry per CDR3 protein. The sample has about 630,000 distinct CDR3 sequences, around 25% seen once; the top ten hold about 0.8%. The sample comprised naive CD8+ T cells from blood, with Jurkat cell RNA spiked in. Documented subset: FACS-sorted CD8+CD4-CCR7+CD45RA+ naive T cells. This TCR came from a human donor in good health. Some libraries in this study had Jurkat cell RNA spiked in. The chain couples TRBV6-2 or TRBV6-3 to TRBJ2-2; perhaps D is TRBD1 or TRBD2 (5 bases each). CDR3 DNA: TGTGCCAGCAGTTACCCTCTGGCGCCCGGGGCGCTGTTTTTT. This encodes CASSYPLAPGALFF.